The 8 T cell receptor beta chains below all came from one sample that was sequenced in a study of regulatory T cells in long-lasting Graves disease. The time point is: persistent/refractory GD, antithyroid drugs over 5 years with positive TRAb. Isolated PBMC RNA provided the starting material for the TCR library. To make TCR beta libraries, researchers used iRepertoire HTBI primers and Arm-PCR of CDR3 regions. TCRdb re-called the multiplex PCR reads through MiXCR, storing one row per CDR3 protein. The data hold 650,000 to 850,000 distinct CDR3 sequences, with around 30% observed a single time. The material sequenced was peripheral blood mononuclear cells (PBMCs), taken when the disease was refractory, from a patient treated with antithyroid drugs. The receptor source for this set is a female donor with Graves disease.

Here the CDR3 DNA reads TGTGCCAGCAGTGCCCAAGGACAGACCGAGCAGTACTTC. It encodes CASSAQGQTEQYF. J is TRBJ2-7 and V is TRBV6-1, with a possible D match to TRBD1 (6 bases). V lost 4 bases and J 6 bases, leaving 13 bases between the germline ends. The germline gives CDR1 MNHNS, CDR2 SASEGT. The CDR3 runs 13 residues.

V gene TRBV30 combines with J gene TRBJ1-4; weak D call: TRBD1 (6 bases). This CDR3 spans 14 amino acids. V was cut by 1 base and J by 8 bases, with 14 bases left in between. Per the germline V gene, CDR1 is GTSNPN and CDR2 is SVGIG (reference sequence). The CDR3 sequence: CAWSGIRDKEKLFF. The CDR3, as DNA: TGTGCCTGGAGTGGAATCCGGGACAAGGAAAAACTGTTTTTT.

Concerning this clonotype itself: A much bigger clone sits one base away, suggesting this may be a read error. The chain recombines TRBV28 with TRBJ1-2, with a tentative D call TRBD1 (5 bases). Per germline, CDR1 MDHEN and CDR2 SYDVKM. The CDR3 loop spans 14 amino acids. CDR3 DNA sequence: TGTGCCAGCAGTGTCGGGACGGCCAACTATGGCCACACCTTC. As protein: CASSVGTANYGHTF.

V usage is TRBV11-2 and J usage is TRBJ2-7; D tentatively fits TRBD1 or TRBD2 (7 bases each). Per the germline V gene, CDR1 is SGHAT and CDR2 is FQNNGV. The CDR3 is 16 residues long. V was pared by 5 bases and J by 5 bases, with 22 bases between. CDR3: CASSPPRGRGGDEQYF. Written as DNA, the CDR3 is TGTGCCAGCAGCCCCCCCAGGGGCAGGGGGGGGGACGAGCAGTACTTC.

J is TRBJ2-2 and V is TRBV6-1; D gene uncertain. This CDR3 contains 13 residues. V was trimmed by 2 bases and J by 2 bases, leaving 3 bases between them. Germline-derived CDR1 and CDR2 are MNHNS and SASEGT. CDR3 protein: CASSEPNTGELFF. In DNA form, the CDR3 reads TGTGCCAGCAGTGAACCCAACACCGGGGAGCTGTTTTTT.

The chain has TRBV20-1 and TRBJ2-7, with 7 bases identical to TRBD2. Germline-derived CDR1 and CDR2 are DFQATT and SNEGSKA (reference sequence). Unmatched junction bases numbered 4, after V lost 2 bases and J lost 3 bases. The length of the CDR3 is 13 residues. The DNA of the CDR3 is TGCAGTGCTAGATTCGGGAGGAACTACGAGCAGTACTTC. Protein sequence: CSARFGRNYEQYF.

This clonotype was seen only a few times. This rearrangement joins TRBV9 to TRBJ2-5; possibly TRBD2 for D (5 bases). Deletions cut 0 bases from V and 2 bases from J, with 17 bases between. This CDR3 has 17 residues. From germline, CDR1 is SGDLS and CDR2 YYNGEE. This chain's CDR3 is CASSVAWGWEKQETQYF. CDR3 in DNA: TGTGCCAGCAGCGTAGCCTGGGGTTGGGAGAAGCAAGAGACCCAGTACTTC.

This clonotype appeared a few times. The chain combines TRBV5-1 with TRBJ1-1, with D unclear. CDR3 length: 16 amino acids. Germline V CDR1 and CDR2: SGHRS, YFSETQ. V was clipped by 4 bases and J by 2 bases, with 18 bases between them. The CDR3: CASSPDASPVNTEAFF. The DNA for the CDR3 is TGCGCCAGCAGCCCGGACGCAAGCCCTGTCAACACTGAAGCTTTCTTT.